The clone carrying this T cell receptor (beta chain) showed up many times. Germline CDR1 and CDR2: LGHNT and FRNRAP. The CDR3 runs to 12 residues. V lost 6 bases and J lost 4, with 9 bases in between. RNA transcripts provided the source from which TCR beta CDR3 regions were amplified. Primed by the HTBI set, a first-round RT-PCR was run on the TCR CDR3. Using its own MiXCR run on the multiplex PCR reads, TCRdb lists one record per CDR3 protein. The top ten hold around 15% of the sample, which has a few hundred thousand distinct CDR3 sequences, about a sixth seen once. The data were obtained in a study of T cells in Graves' hyperthyroidism and ophthalmopathy.

Sequenced input: blood. The chain couples TRBV12-5 to TRBJ1-1; D may be TRBD1 (6 bases). This receptor was identified in a woman between 40 and 50 years old with Graves' ophthalmopathy. Here the CDR3 DNA reads TGTGCTAGTGGAACAGGGCTCACTGAAGCTTTCTTT. The encoded protein is CASGTGLTEAFF.